A selection of T cell receptor beta chains follows, all from one sample in a study of control samples from healthy donors and cancer patients. Here immunoSEQ multiplex PCR was the method, and the copy in TCRdb shows in-frame clones only, minus some. The repertoire holds more than 85,000 clones, with about nine tenths as singletons. Sample: blood. The receptors originated from a human donor in good health. The donor label of this sample is uncertain. The CDR3 runs from the conserved cysteine through the conserved F or W. D genes are given only for firm matches. Clone size, where shown, is once, few, many, or a class for clones that have expanded.

v_call: TRBV5-6; d_call: .; clone_size: .; j_call: TRBJ1-1; cdr3_aa: CASSAEGRQWKAFF; cdr3_nt: TGTGCCAGCAGCGCTGAGGGTAGGCAATGGAAAGCTTTCTTT
v_call: TRBV24-1; d_call: .; clone_size: .; j_call: TRBJ2-2; cdr3_aa: CATLGPNTGELFF; cdr3_nt: TGTGCCACCTTAGGACCTAACACCGGGGAGCTGTTTTTT
v_call: TRBV14; d_call: TRBD2; clone_size: .; j_call: TRBJ2-3; cdr3_aa: CASGTSGGATDTQYF; cdr3_nt: TGTGCCAGCGGGACTAGCGGGGGGGCTACAGATACGCAGTATTTT
v_call: TRBV11-1; d_call: .; clone_size: once; j_call: TRBJ1-2; cdr3_aa: CASSLMAGLGYTF; cdr3_nt: TGTGCCAGCAGCTTAATGGCAGGCCTTGGCTACACCTTC
v_call: TRBV7-2; d_call: .; clone_size: .; j_call: TRBJ2-5; cdr3_aa: CASSPELFVETQYF; cdr3_nt: TGTGCCAGCAGCCCTGAATTGTTCGTAGAGACCCAGTACTTC
v_call: TRBV28; d_call: TRBD2; clone_size: .; j_call: TRBJ2-6; cdr3_aa: CASSLAGGLFGANVLTF; cdr3_nt: TGTGCCAGCAGTTTGGCGGGGGGCCTCTTTGGGGCCAACGTCCTGACTTTC
v_call: TRBV3-1/TRBV3-2; d_call: .; clone_size: .; j_call: TRBJ2-3; cdr3_aa: CASSAGIRLTDTQYF; cdr3_nt: TGTGCCAGCAGCGCGGGAATCCGACTGACAGATACGCAGTATTTT
v_call: TRBV10-2; d_call: .; clone_size: .; j_call: TRBJ2-7; cdr3_aa: CASSEGRREQYF; cdr3_nt: TGCGCCAGCAGTGAGGGGCGGCGGGAGCAGTACTTC
v_call: TRBV14; d_call: .; clone_size: once; j_call: TRBJ2-5; cdr3_aa: CASSPYRVAQETQYF; cdr3_nt: TGTGCCAGCAGCCCGTATAGGGTAGCCCAAGAGACCCAGTACTTC
v_call: TRBV5-5; d_call: .; clone_size: .; j_call: TRBJ2-7; cdr3_aa: CASSLAVGGAPNEQYF; cdr3_nt: TGTGCCAGCAGCTTGGCCGTTGGCGGAGCACCCAACGAGCAGTACTTC
v_call: TRBV7-2; d_call: TRBD1; clone_size: few; j_call: TRBJ1-2; cdr3_aa: CASSSPSGTGSYGYTF; cdr3_nt: TGTGCCAGCAGCTCACCCTCCGGGACAGGGTCATATGGCTACACCTTC
v_call: TRBV19; d_call: TRBD1; clone_size: .; j_call: TRBJ2-7; cdr3_aa: CASSVGQGYEQYF; cdr3_nt: TGTGCCAGTAGTGTAGGACAGGGGTACGAGCAGTACTTC
v_call: TRBV7-6; d_call: .; clone_size: .; j_call: TRBJ2-2; cdr3_aa: CASSFRDPRTGELFF; cdr3_nt: TGTGCCAGCAGCTTTCGAGACCCGAGGACCGGGGAGCTGTTTTTT
v_call: TRBV7-9; d_call: TRBD2; clone_size: .; j_call: TRBJ2-1; cdr3_aa: CASSLALAGVNEQFF; cdr3_nt: TGTGCCAGCAGCTTAGCACTAGCGGGGGTCAATGAGCAGTTCTTC
v_call: TRBV10-3; d_call: .; clone_size: .; j_call: TRBJ1-3; cdr3_aa: CAITPGVASGNTIYF; cdr3_nt: TGTGCCATCACCCCGGGGGTCGCCTCTGGAAACACCATATATTTT
v_call: TRBV29-1; d_call: .; clone_size: .; j_call: TRBJ2-1; cdr3_aa: CSVVGFNEQFF; cdr3_nt: TGCAGCGTTGTGGGATTTAATGAGCAGTTCTTC
v_call: TRBV18; d_call: .; clone_size: once; j_call: TRBJ1-2; cdr3_aa: CASSPGATIDYGYTF; cdr3_nt: TGTGCCAGCTCACCGGGAGCTACTATAGACTATGGCTACACCTTC
v_call: TRBV19; d_call: .; clone_size: .; j_call: TRBJ1-2; cdr3_aa: CASSPGGGSNYGYTF; cdr3_nt: TGTGCCAGTAGTCCCGGGGGGGGATCTAACTATGGCTACACCTTC
v_call: TRBV6-6; d_call: TRBD1; clone_size: .; j_call: TRBJ1-1; cdr3_aa: CASSYLGQTLNTEAFF; cdr3_nt: TGTGCCAGCAGTTACCTGGGACAGACCCTGAACACTGAAGCTTTCTTT
v_call: TRBV5-4; d_call: .; clone_size: .; j_call: TRBJ2-3; cdr3_aa: CAPGSFGTDTQYF; cdr3_nt: TGTGCCCCAGGGTCCTTCGGCACAGATACGCAGTATTTT
v_call: TRBV30; d_call: TRBD1; clone_size: .; j_call: TRBJ1-4; cdr3_aa: CAWSNLTPDRAEKLFF; cdr3_nt: TGTGCCTGGAGTAACTTAACCCCTGACAGGGCTGAAAAACTGTTTTTT
v_call: TRBV19; d_call: TRBD1; clone_size: .; j_call: TRBJ2-3; cdr3_aa: CASSQPGQGKDTQYF; cdr3_nt: TGTGCCAGTAGTCAACCGGGACAGGGGAAAGATACGCAGTATTTT
v_call: TRBV11-1; d_call: .; clone_size: .; j_call: TRBJ1-1; cdr3_aa: CASSLLRGPRNTEAFF; cdr3_nt: TGTGCCAGCAGCTTACTTCGGGGGCCAAGGAACACTGAAGCTTTCTTT
v_call: TRBV5-1; d_call: TRBD1; clone_size: .; j_call: TRBJ1-4; cdr3_aa: CASSNRDRGNEKLFF; cdr3_nt: TGCGCCAGCAGCAACCGGGACAGGGGAAACGAAAAACTGTTTTTT
v_call: TRBV6-4; d_call: .; clone_size: few; j_call: TRBJ2-3; cdr3_aa: CASSEMAAGGTDTQYF; cdr3_nt: TGTGCCAGCAGTGAAATGGCGGCTGGAGGCACAGATACGCAGTATTTT
v_call: TRBV5-1; d_call: .; clone_size: .; j_call: TRBJ1-4; cdr3_aa: CASSFKAAGEKLFF; cdr3_nt: TGCGCCAGCAGCTTCAAGGCGGCGGGTGAAAAACTGTTTTTT
v_call: TRBV19; d_call: TRBD1; clone_size: .; j_call: TRBJ1-1; cdr3_aa: CASSTRTGLLNTEAFF; cdr3_nt: TGTGCCAGTAGTACCCGGACAGGATTATTGAACACTGAAGCTTTCTTT
v_call: TRBV5-8; d_call: .; clone_size: .; j_call: TRBJ1-5; cdr3_aa: CASSLLSPSQPQHF; cdr3_nt: TGTGCCAGCAGCTTGTTGAGCCCGAGTCAGCCCCAGCATTTT
v_call: TRBV5-1; d_call: TRBD1; clone_size: .; j_call: TRBJ2-6; cdr3_aa: CASKGTGGGGANVLTF; cdr3_nt: TGCGCCAGCAAGGGGACAGGGGGCGGTGGGGCCAACGTCCTGACTTTC
v_call: TRBV6-6; d_call: .; clone_size: .; j_call: TRBJ2-2; cdr3_aa: CASSSTGNTGELFF; cdr3_nt: TGTGCCAGCAGTTCGACAGGGAACACCGGGGAGCTGTTTTTT
v_call: TRBV14; d_call: TRBD2; clone_size: .; j_call: TRBJ2-5; cdr3_aa: CASSQDWGGQETQYF; cdr3_nt: TGTGCCAGCAGCCAAGATTGGGGGGGCCAAGAGACCCAGTACTTC
v_call: TRBV7-9; d_call: TRBD1; clone_size: .; j_call: TRBJ1-1; cdr3_aa: CASSLGQGAEAFF; cdr3_nt: TGTGCCAGCAGCCTGGGACAGGGGGCTGAAGCTTTCTTT
v_call: TRBV30; d_call: .; clone_size: .; j_call: TRBJ1-4; cdr3_aa: CAWGPTAGEKLFF; cdr3_nt: TGTGCCTGGGGGCCGACGGCGGGTGAAAAACTGTTTTTT
v_call: TRBV19; d_call: TRBD1; clone_size: .; j_call: TRBJ1-2; cdr3_aa: CASSDLSQGSGYGYTF; cdr3_nt: TGTGCCAGTAGTGACCTCTCACAGGGGAGTGGCTATGGCTACACCTTC
v_call: TRBV9; d_call: .; clone_size: .; j_call: TRBJ1-3; cdr3_aa: CASSEEHSRSGNTIYF; cdr3_nt: TGTGCCAGCAGCGAGGAACATTCACGCTCTGGAAACACCATATATTTT
v_call: TRBV5-5; d_call: .; clone_size: .; j_call: TRBJ2-2; cdr3_aa: CASSTMTERGELFF; cdr3_nt: TGTGCCAGCAGCACGATGACAGAGCGAGGGGAGCTGTTTTTT
v_call: TRBV13; d_call: .; clone_size: .; j_call: TRBJ1-1; cdr3_aa: CASSSELRQVNTEAFF; cdr3_nt: TGTGCCAGCAGCTCCGAGTTGAGACAGGTAAACACTGAAGCTTTCTTT
v_call: TRBV6-5; d_call: TRBD1; clone_size: .; j_call: TRBJ1-2; cdr3_aa: CASNYRGRSYGYTF; cdr3_nt: TGTGCCAGCAATTACAGGGGAAGGTCCTATGGCTACACCTTC
v_call: TRBV7-2; d_call: .; clone_size: once; j_call: TRBJ1-2; cdr3_aa: CASSLFRDGAF; cdr3_nt: TGTGCCAGCAGCTTATTCAGGGACGGCGCCTTC
v_call: TRBV5-6; d_call: TRBD1; clone_size: .; j_call: TRBJ1-4; cdr3_aa: CASSPGGANEKLFF; cdr3_nt: TGTGCCAGCAGCCCAGGGGGAGCTAATGAAAAACTGTTTTTT
v_call: TRBV2; d_call: .; clone_size: .; j_call: TRBJ1-4; cdr3_aa: CASRSTGGPNEKLFF; cdr3_nt: TGTGCCAGCAGATCCACGGGGGGCCCGAATGAAAAACTGTTTTTT
v_call: TRBV21-1; d_call: .; clone_size: few; j_call: TRBJ2-7; cdr3_aa: CASIPRGALYEQYF; cdr3_nt: TGTGCCAGCATCCCCCGCGGGGCCCTCTACGAGCAGTACTTC
v_call: TRBV30; d_call: .; clone_size: few; j_call: TRBJ1-2; cdr3_aa: CAWSVPRDPYGYTF; cdr3_nt: TGTGCCTGGAGTGTACCCAGGGATCCATATGGCTACACCTTC
v_call: TRBV11-2; d_call: .; clone_size: once; j_call: TRBJ1-6; cdr3_aa: CASSRGRDGVFNSPLHF; cdr3_nt: TGTGCCAGCAGCCGAGGCCGGGACGGAGTGTTTAATTCACCCCTCCACTTT
v_call: TRBV2; d_call: .; clone_size: .; j_call: TRBJ2-3; cdr3_aa: CASTVDAASTDTQYF; cdr3_nt: TGTGCCAGCACCGTGGACGCTGCTAGCACAGATACGCAGTATTTT
v_call: TRBV19; d_call: .; clone_size: few; j_call: TRBJ1-1; cdr3_aa: CASSLSHRDTEAFF; cdr3_nt: TGTGCCAGTAGTCTTTCCCACAGGGACACTGAAGCTTTCTTT
v_call: TRBV5-1; d_call: .; clone_size: .; j_call: TRBJ2-1; cdr3_aa: CASSARFEGNEQFF; cdr3_nt: TGCGCCAGCAGCGCACGCTTTGAGGGAAATGAGCAGTTCTTC
v_call: TRBV9; d_call: .; clone_size: .; j_call: TRBJ1-1; cdr3_aa: CASSVDSGSEAFF; cdr3_nt: TGTGCCAGCAGCGTAGATTCTGGGTCTGAAGCTTTCTTT
v_call: TRBV12-3/TRBV12-4; d_call: .; clone_size: .; j_call: TRBJ1-2; cdr3_aa: CASSSRLDGYTF; cdr3_nt: TGTGCCAGCAGTTCACGCCTAGATGGCTACACCTTC
v_call: TRBV28; d_call: .; clone_size: .; j_call: TRBJ2-7; cdr3_aa: CASSLPGGSYEQYF; cdr3_nt: TGTGCCAGCAGTTTACCAGGGGGGTCATACGAGCAGTACTTC
v_call: TRBV6-1; d_call: .; clone_size: .; j_call: TRBJ1-1; cdr3_aa: CASSESSSTEAFF; cdr3_nt: TGTGCCAGCAGTGAATCGTCCTCCACTGAAGCTTTCTTT
v_call: TRBV6-4; d_call: TRBD1; clone_size: .; j_call: TRBJ2-1; cdr3_aa: CASKGTGNNEQFF; cdr3_nt: TGTGCCAGCAAAGGGACAGGGAACAATGAGCAGTTCTTC
v_call: TRBV9; d_call: .; clone_size: .; j_call: TRBJ1-2; cdr3_aa: CASSVGYGYTF; cdr3_nt: TGTGCCAGCAGCGTAGGTTATGGCTACACCTTC
v_call: TRBV19; d_call: TRBD1; clone_size: .; j_call: TRBJ2-7; cdr3_aa: CASSILQGTGSYEQYF; cdr3_nt: TGTGCCAGTAGTATTCTACAGGGGACGGGCTCCTACGAGCAGTACTTC
v_call: TRBV24-1; d_call: .; clone_size: once; j_call: TRBJ1-5; cdr3_aa: CATSAKWSNQPQHF; cdr3_nt: TGTGCCACCAGTGCCAAGTGGAGCAATCAGCCCCAGCATTTT
v_call: TRBV5-6; d_call: .; clone_size: .; j_call: TRBJ2-3; cdr3_aa: CASSRMDTQYF; cdr3_nt: TGTGCCAGCAGCCGGATGGATACGCAGTATTTT
v_call: TRBV28; d_call: .; clone_size: .; j_call: TRBJ1-1; cdr3_aa: CASSFPRDGYNTEAFF; cdr3_nt: TGTGCCAGCAGTTTCCCGAGGGACGGCTATAACACTGAAGCTTTCTTT
v_call: TRBV2; d_call: .; clone_size: .; j_call: TRBJ1-2; cdr3_aa: CASSEALGGYTF; cdr3_nt: TGTGCCAGCAGTGAAGCGCTTGGTGGCTACACCTTC